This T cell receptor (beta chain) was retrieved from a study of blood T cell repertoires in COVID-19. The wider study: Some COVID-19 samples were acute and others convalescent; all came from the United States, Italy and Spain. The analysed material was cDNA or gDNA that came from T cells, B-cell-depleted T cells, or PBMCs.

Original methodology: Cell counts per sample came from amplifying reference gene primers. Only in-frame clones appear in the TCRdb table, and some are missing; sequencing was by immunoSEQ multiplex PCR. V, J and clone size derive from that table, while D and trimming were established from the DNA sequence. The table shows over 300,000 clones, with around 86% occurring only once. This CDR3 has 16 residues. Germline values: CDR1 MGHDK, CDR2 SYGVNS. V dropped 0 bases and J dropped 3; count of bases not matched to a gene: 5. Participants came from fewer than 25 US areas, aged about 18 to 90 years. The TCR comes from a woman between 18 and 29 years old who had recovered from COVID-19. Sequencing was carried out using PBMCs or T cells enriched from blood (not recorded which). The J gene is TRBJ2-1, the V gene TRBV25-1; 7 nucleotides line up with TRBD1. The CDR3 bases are TGTGCCAGCAGTGAATATTCAGGGGGTCTCTACAATGAGCAGTTCTTC. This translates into CASSEYSGGLYNEQFF.